The text below deals with one TCR beta chain. Genomic DNA constituted the template upon which TCR beta VDJ and CDR3 profiling was performed. In TCRdb, the reads were re-called with MiXCR into one record per CDR3 protein. The sample has roughly 250,000 distinct CDR3 sequences; 65% to 90% are singletons. The source of the sample is a study of CD8+CD57+ T cells in acquired aplastic anemia. Whoever was chosen for sequencing had shown CD8+CD57+ cell expansion by flow cytometry. Trimming at V came to 3 bases and at J to 3 bases, leaving 6 bases not matched to a gene. CDR1 SGHRS and CDR2 YFSETQ come from the germline V gene. This CDR3 is built from 14 residues.

The source of this sequence is a human donor with aplastic anemia. The sample comprised sorted CD4+, CD8+, or CD8+CD57+ T cells (not recorded which) from PBMCs. The chain couples TRBV5-1 to TRBJ2-7; TRBD2 matches at 7 bases. CDR3 loop: CASSWEGPSYEQYF. CDR3 DNA sequence: TGCGCCAGCAGCTGGGAGGGACCGAGCTACGAGCAGTACTTC.